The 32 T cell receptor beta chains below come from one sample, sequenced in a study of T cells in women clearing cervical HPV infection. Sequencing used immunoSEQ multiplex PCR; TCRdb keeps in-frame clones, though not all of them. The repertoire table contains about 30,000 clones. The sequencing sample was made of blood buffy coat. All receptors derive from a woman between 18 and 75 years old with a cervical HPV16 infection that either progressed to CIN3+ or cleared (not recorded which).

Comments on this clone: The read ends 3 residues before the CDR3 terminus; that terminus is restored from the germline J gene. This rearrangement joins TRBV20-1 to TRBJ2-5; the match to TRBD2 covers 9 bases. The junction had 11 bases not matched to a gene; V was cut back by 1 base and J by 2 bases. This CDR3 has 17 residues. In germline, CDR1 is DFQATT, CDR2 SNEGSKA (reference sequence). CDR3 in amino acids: CSARALASGKRQETQYF. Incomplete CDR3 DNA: TGCAGTGCTAGAGCTTTGGCTAGCGGGAAACGGCAAGAGACC.

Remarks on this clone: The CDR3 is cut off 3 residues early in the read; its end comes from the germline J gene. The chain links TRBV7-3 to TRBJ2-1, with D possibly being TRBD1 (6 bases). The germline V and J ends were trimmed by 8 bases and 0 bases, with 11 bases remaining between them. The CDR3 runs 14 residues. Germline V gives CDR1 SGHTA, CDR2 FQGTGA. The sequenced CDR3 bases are TGTGCCAGCTCTTGGGACAACTCCTACAATGAG. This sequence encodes CASSWDNSYNE. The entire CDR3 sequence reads CASSWDNSYNEQFF.

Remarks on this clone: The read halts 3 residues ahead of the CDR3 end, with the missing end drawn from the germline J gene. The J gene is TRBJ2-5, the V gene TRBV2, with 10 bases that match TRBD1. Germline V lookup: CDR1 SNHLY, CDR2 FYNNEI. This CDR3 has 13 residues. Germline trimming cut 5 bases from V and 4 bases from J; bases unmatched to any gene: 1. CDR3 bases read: TGTGCCAGCAGTTGGGACAGGGGAGAGACC. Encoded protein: CASSWDRGET. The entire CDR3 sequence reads CASSWDRGETQYF.

The covered CDR3 bases are TGTGCCAGCAGCTTGTGGCAAACTGGGGCTTACGAG. Residues: CASSLWQTGAYE. The CDR3 in full is CASSLWQTGAYEQYF. This rearrangement joins TRBV5-6 to TRBJ2-7; possible D gene TRBD1, 5 bases. Sequencing ends 3 residues short of the CDR3 end; the germline J gene provides the rest. This CDR3 region has 15 residues. Per the germline V gene, CDR1 is SGHDT and CDR2 is YYEEEE. Between the trimmed V and J ends, which lost 1 base and 4 bases, there was a span of 15 bases.

The CDR3 loop is CASSDVAGGAATQYF. CDR3 DNA, as far as it was read: TGTGCCAGCAGTGACGTGGCCGGGGGGGCAGCGACC. The rearrangement links TRBV6-4 to TRBJ2-5, with 8 bases lining up with TRBD2. The read ends 3 residues early relative to the CDR3; the germline J gene fills the gap. The CDR3 has 15 amino acids. The ends lost 2 bases at V and 7 bases at J; junction bases unmatched: 9. The germline CDR1 and CDR2 sequences are MRHNA and SNTAGT.

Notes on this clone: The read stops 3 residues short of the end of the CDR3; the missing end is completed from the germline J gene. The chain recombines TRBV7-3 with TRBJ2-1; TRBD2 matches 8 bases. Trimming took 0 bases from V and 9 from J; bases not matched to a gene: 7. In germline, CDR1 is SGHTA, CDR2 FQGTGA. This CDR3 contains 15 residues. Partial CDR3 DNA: TGTGCCAGCAGCTTAACGAGCGGGAGTGTACTTGAG. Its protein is CASSLTSGSVLE. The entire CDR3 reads CASSLTSGSVLEQFF.

The part of the CDR3 DNA that was read is TGTGCCAGCAGTCTATTCGGGAAAGGGGACGAG. Translation gives CASSLFGKGDE. The complete CDR3 reads CASSLFGKGDEQYF. This rearrangement joins TRBV7-8 to TRBJ2-7; D is tentatively TRBD1 or TRBD2 (5 bases each). The read gets to within 3 residues of the CDR3 end, and the germline J gene fills in the rest. This CDR3 has 14 amino acids. Trimming cost V 6 bases and J 5 bases, with 17 bases left between them. Germline CDR1 is SGHVS and CDR2 is FQNEAQ.

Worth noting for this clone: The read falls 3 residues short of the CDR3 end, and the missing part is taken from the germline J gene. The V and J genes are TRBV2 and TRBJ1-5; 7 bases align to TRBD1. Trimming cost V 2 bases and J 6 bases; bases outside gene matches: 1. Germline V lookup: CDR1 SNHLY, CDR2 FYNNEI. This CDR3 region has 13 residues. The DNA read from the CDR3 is TGTGCCAGCAGTGAACAGGGGGTTCAGCCC. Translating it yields CASSEQGVQP. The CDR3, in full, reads CASSEQGVQPQHF.

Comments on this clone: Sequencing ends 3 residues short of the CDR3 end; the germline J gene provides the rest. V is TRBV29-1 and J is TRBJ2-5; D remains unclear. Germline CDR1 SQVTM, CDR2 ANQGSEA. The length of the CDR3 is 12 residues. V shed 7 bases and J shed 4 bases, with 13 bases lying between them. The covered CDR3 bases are TGCAGCGGTCTTGAAGGTGGAGAGACC. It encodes CSGLEGGET. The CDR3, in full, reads CSGLEGGETQYF.

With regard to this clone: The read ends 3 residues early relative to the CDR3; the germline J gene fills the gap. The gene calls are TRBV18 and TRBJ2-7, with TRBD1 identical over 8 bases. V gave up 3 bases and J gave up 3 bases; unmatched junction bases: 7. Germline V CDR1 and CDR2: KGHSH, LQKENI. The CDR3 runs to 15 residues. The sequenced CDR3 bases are TGTGCCAGCTCACCCCCCGGGACAGGTCTCTACGAG. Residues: CASSPPGTGLYE. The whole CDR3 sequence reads CASSPPGTGLYEQYF.

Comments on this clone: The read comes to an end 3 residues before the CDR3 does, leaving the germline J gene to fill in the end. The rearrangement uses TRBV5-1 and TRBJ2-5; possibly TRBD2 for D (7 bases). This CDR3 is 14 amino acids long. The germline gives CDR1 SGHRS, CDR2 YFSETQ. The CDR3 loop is CASGGGAGGETQYF. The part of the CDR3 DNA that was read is TGCGCGAGCGGAGGGGGGGCCGGTGGAGAGACC.

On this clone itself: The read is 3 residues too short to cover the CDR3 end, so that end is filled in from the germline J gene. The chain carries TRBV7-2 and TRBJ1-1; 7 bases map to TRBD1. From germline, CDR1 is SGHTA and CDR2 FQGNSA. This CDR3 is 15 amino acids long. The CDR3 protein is CASSLGLDRGRQAFF. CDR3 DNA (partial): TGTGCCAGCAGCTTAGGGCTTGATAGGGGGCGGCAA. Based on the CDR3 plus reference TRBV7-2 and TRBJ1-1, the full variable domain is GAGVSQSPSNKVTEKGKDVELRCDPISGHTALYWYRQSLGQGLEFLIYFQGNSAPDKSGLPSDRFSAERTGGSVSTLTIQRTQQEDSAVYLCASSLGLDRGRQAFFGQGTRLTVV.

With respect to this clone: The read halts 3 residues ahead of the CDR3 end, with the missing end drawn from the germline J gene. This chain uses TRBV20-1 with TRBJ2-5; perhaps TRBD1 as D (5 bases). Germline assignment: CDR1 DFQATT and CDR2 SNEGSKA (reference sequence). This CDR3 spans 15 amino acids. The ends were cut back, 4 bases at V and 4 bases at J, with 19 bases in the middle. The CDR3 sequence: CSATVGQGRGETQYF. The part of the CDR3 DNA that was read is TGCAGTGCTACGGTGGGTCAGGGTAGGGGAGAGACC.

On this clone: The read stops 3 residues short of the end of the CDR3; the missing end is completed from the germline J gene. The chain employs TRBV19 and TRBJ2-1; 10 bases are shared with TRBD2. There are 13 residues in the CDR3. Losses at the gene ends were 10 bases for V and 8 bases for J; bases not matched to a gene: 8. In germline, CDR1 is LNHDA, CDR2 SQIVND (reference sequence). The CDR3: CATKGLAGDEQFF. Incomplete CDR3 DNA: TGTGCCACCAAAGGCCTAGCGGGAGATGAG. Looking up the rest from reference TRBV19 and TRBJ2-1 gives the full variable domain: DGGITQSPKYLFRKEGQNVTLSCEQNLNHDAMYWYRQDPGQGLRLIYYSQIVNDFQKGDIAEGYSVSREKKESFPLTVTSAQKNPTAFYLCATKGLAGDEQFFGPGTRLTVL.

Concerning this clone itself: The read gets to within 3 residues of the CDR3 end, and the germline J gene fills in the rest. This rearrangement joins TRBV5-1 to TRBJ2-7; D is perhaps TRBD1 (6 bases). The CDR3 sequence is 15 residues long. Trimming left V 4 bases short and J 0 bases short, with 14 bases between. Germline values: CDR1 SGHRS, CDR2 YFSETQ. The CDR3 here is CASSDKTGFSYEQYF. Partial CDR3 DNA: TGCGCCAGCAGCGACAAAACAGGGTTCTCCTACGAG.

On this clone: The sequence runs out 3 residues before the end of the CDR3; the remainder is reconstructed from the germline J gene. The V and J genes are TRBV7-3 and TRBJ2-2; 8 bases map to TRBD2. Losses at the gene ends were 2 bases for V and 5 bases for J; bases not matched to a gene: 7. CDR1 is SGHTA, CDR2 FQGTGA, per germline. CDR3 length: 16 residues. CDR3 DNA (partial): TGTGCCAGCAGCTTAGAGGGGACTAGAGGGACCGGGGAG. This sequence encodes CASSLEGTRGTGE. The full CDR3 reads CASSLEGTRGTGELFF.

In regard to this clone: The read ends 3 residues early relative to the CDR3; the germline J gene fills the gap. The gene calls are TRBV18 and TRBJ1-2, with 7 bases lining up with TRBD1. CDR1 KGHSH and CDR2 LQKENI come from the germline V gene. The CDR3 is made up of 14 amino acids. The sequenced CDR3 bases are TGTGCCAGCTCACCAGGACAGGCATCGGGCGGC. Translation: CASSPGQASGG. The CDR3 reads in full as CASSPGQASGGYTF.

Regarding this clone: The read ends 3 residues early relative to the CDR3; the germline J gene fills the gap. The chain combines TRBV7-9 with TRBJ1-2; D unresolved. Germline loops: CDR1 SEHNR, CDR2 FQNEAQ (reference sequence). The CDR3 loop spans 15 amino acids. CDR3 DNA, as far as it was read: TGTGCCAGCAGCTTAGGAGGGCAAACGTACAATGAC. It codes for CASSLGGQTYND. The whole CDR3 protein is CASSLGGQTYNDYTF. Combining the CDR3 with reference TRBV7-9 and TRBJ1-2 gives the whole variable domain DTGVSQNPRHKITKRGQNVTFRCDPISEHNRLYWYRQTLGQGPEFLTYFQNEAQLEKSRLLSDRFSAERPKGSFSTLEIQRTEQGDSAMYLCASSLGGQTYNDYTFGSGTRLTVV.

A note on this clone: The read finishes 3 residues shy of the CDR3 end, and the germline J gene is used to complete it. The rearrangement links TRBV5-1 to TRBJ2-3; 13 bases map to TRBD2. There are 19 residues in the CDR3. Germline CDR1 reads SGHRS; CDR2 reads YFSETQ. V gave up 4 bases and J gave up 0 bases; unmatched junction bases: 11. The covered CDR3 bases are TGCGCCAGCAGCGTGGGACTAGCGGGGTCGGCACTTAGCACAGATACG. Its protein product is CASSVGLAGSALSTDT. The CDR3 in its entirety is CASSVGLAGSALSTDTQYF.

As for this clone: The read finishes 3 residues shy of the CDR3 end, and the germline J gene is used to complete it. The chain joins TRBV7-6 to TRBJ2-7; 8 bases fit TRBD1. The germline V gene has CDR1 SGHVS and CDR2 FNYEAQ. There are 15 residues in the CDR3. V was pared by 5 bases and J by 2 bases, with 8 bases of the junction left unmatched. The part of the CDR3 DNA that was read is TGTGCCAGCAGCCCGGACAGGGCGGAAACCTACGAG. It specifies CASSPDRAETYE. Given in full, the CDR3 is CASSPDRAETYEQYF.

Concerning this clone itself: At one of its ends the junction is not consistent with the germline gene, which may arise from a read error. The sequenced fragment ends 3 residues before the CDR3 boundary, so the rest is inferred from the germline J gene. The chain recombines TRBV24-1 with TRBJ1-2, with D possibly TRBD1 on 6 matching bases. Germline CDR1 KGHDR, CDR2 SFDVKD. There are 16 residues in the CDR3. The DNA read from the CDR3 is TGTGCCACCAGTGACACCTCCCGGGACACTAACAATGGC. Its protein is CATSDTSRDTNNG. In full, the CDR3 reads CATSDTSRDTNNGYTF.

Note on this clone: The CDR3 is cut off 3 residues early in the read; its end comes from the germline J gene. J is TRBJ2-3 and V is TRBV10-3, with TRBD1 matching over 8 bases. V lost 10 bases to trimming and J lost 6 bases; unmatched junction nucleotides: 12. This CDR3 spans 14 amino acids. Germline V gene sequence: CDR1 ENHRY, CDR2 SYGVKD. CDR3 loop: CATRTGPAYDTQYF. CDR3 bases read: TGTGCCACTAGGACAGGGCCCGCTTATGATACG.

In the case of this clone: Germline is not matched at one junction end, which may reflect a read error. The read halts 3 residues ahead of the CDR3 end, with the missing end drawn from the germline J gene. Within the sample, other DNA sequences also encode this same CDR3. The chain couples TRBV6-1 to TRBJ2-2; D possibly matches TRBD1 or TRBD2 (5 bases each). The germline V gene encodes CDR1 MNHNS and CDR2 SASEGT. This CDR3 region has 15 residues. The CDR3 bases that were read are TGTGCCAGCAGTGAGAGGGGTATAAACACCGGAGAG. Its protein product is CASSERGINTGE. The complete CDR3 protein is CASSERGINTGELFF.

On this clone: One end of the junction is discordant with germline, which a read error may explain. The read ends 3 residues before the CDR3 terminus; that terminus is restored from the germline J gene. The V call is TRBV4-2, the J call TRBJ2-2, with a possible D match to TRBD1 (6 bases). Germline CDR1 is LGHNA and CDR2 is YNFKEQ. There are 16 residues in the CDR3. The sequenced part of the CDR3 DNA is TGCGCCAGCAGCCCCCTGAACAGGGCGAACACCGGGGAG. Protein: CASSPLNRANTGE. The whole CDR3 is CASSPLNRANTGELFF.

This CDR3 is CASSPEGAEQYF. The DNA read from the CDR3 is TGCGCCAGCAGCCCCGAGGGCGCCGAG. V usage is TRBV5-1 and J usage is TRBJ2-7; perhaps TRBD2 as D (5 bases). The read stops 3 residues short of the end of the CDR3; the missing end is completed from the germline J gene. Trimming pared 4 bases from V and 6 bases from J, leaving 11 bases between. The CDR3 is 12 residues long. In germline, CDR1 is SGHRS, CDR2 YFSETQ.

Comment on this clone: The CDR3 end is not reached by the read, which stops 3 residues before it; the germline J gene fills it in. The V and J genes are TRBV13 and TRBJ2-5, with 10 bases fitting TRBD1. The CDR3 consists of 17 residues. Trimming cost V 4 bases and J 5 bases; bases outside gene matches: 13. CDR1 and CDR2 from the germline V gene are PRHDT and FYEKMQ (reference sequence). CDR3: CASSSGQGSPQRETQYF. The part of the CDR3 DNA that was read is TGTGCCAGCAGCTCGGGACAGGGGTCCCCCCAACGCGAGACC.

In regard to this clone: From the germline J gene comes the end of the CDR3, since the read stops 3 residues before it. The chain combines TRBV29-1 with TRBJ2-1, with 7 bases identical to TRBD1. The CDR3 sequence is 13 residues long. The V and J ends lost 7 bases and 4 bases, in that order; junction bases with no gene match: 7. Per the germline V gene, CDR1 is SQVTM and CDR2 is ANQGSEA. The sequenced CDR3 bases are TGCAGCGGGGGAACAGGGGTTTACAATGAG. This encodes CSGGTGVYNE. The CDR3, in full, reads CSGGTGVYNEQFF.

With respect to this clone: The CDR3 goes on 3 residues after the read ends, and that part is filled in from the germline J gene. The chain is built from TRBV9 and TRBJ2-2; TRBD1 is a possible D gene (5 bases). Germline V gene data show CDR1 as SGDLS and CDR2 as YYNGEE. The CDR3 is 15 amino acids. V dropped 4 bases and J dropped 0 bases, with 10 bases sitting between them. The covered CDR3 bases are TGTGCCAGCAGCCCTTGGACATCGAACACCGGGGAG. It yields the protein CASSPWTSNTGE. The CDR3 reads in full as CASSPWTSNTGELFF.

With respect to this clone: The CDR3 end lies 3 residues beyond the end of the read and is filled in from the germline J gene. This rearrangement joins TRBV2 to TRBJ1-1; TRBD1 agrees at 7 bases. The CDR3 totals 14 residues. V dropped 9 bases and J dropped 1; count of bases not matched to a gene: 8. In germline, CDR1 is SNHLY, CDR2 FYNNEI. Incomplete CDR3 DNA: TGTGCCAGTCGAGGGAGGACAGGGAACACTGAA. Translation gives CASRGRTGNTE. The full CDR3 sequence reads CASRGRTGNTEAFF.

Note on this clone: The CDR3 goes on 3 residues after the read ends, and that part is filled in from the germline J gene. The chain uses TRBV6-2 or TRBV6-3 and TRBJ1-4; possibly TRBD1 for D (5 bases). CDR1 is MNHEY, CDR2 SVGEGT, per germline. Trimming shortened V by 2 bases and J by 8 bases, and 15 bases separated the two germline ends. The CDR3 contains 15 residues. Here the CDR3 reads CASSYGSGLEEKLFF. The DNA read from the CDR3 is TGTGCCAGCAGTTACGGATCAGGGTTGGAAGAAAAA.

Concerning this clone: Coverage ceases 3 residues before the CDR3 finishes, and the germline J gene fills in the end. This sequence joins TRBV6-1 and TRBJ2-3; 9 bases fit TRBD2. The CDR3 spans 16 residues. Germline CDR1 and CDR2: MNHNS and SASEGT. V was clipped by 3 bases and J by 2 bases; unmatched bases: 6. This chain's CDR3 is CASSERLAGLTDTQYF. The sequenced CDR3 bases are TGTGCCAGCAGTGAGCGGCTAGCGGGACTCACAGATACG.

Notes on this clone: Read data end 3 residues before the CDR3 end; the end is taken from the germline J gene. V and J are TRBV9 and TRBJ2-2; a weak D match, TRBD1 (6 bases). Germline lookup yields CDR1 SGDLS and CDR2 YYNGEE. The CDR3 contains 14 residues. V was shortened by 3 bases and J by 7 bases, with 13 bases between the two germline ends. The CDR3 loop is CASSENQGGGELFF. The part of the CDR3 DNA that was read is TGTGCCAGCAGCGAGAACCAAGGGGGCGGGGAG.